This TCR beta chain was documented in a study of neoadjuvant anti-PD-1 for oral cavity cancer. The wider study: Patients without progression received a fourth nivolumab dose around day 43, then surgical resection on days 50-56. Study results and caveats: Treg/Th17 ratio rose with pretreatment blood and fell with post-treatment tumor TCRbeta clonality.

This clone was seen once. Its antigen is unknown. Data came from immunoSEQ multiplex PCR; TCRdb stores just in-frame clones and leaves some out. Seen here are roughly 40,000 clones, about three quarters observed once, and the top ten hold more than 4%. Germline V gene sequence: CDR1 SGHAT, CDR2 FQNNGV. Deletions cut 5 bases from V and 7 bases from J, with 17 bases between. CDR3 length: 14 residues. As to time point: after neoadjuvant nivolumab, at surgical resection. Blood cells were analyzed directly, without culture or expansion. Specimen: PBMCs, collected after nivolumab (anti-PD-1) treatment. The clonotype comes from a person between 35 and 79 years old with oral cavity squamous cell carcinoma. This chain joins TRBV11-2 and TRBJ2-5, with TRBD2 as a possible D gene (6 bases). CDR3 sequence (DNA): TGTGCCAGCAGCCGCGACCGGAAGGAGGGGACCCAGTACTTC. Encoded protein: CASSRDRKEGTQYF.